This T cell receptor (beta chain) was sequenced in a study of persistence of HIV-infected CD4 T cells. Study summary: Suppressive ART had lasted a median of about 8 years. A couple of participants gave one leukapheresis sample; others gave up to about 200 mL blood repeatedly.

The stimulus was an HIV-1 Gag 15-mer peptide pool, around 1.1 ug/peptide/mL. CD40L-negative CD69-negative CD45RO-high memory CD4+ T cells were sorted as populations depleted of antigen-responding cells. Remarks on this clone: Its antigen is unidentified.

Sequencing used immunoSEQ version 4 in survey mode. Clones were sequenced by immunoSEQ multiplex PCR, and TCRdb holds only the in-frame ones, with some missing. Of about 64,000 clones in the sample, 65% to 80% were seen once. With 8 bases clipped from V and 2 bases from J, the junction kept 2 bases outside the gene matches. Germline CDR1 is KGHSH and CDR2 is LQKENI. This CDR3 has 13 amino acids. The clonotype originates from an adult man with HIV who was CMV-seropositive. The sequenced sample was CD4+ T cells sorted from PBMCs after 18-hour stimulation, obtained from a patient who received antiretroviral therapy. The rearrangement joins TRBV18 to TRBJ2-2; 7 bases map to TRBD1. For the CDR3, the DNA is TGTGCCAGCGACAGGGCCAACACCGGGGAGCTGTTTTTT. Translated: CASDRANTGELFF.